A selection of T cell receptor beta chains follows, all from one sample in a study of a mutant IDH1 vaccine in newly diagnosed glioma. The data were produced by immunoSEQ multiplex PCR, yet TCRdb's version contains in-frame clones alone and is incomplete. The repertoire holds approximately 35,000 clones, with approximately 86% as singletons. This material consisted of PBMCs, taken from a glioma patient treated with radiotherapy, temozolomide or both. The receptor set was obtained from a woman in her forties with glioma. Each CDR3 is given with its conserved first and last residue. The D gene is left open where the match is weak. Clone size is not always given. Where it is, it says once, few, many or a class for expanded clones.

j_call: TRBJ2-3
d_call: TRBD2
v_call: TRBV2
clone_size: .
cdr3_aa: CASSVSGGSTDTQYF
cdr3_nt: TGTGCCAGCAGTGTGAGCGGGGGGAGCACAGATACGCAGTATTTT

j_call: TRBJ2-1
d_call: .
v_call: TRBV5-4
clone_size: once
cdr3_aa: CASSPSGTRSYNEQFF
cdr3_nt: TGTGCCAGCAGCCCGTCTGGGACACGCTCCTACAATGAGCAGTTCTTC

j_call: TRBJ2-5
d_call: TRBD2
v_call: TRBV7-2
clone_size: .
cdr3_aa: CASSRGGGSGVETQYF
cdr3_nt: TGTGCCAGCAGCCGCGGGGGGGGTTCAGGGGTAGAGACCCAGTACTTC

j_call: TRBJ2-1
d_call: TRBD2
v_call: TRBV15
clone_size: .
cdr3_aa: CATSTPDGSGRVYNEQFF
cdr3_nt: TGTGCCACCAGCACCCCGGATGGTAGCGGGAGGGTTTACAATGAGCAGTTCTTC

j_call: TRBJ1-4
d_call: .
v_call: TRBV5-4
clone_size: .
cdr3_aa: CASSYPSGGGEKLFF
cdr3_nt: TGTGCCAGCAGCTATCCCTCGGGAGGTGGTGAAAAACTGTTTTTT

j_call: TRBJ2-5
d_call: .
v_call: TRBV15
clone_size: .
cdr3_aa: CATSTLGTETQYF
cdr3_nt: TGTGCCACCAGCACCTTGGGAACCGAGACCCAGTACTTC

j_call: TRBJ1-4
d_call: TRBD1
v_call: TRBV19
clone_size: .
cdr3_aa: CASSMGQGANEKLFF
cdr3_nt: TGTGCCAGTAGTATGGGACAGGGGGCTAATGAAAAACTGTTTTTT

j_call: TRBJ1-5
d_call: .
v_call: TRBV30
clone_size: .
cdr3_aa: CAWSGQPNQPQHF
cdr3_nt: TGTGCCTGGAGTGGGCAGCCCAATCAGCCCCAGCATTTT

j_call: TRBJ1-1
d_call: .
v_call: TRBV5-1
clone_size: .
cdr3_aa: CASSLSATTNTEAFF
cdr3_nt: TGCGCCAGCAGCTTGTCGGCAACTACTAACACTGAAGCTTTCTTT

j_call: TRBJ2-7
d_call: .
v_call: TRBV4-2
clone_size: .
cdr3_aa: CASSQGVYEQYF
cdr3_nt: TGTGCCAGCAGCCAAGGGGTCTACGAGCAGTACTTC

j_call: TRBJ1-1
d_call: .
v_call: TRBV6-5
clone_size: .
cdr3_aa: CASSYSELNTEAFF
cdr3_nt: TGTGCCAGCAGTTACTCGGAGCTTAACACTGAAGCTTTCTTT

j_call: TRBJ2-7
d_call: .
v_call: TRBV14
clone_size: .
cdr3_aa: CASSQSGRSLGKRGYEQYF
cdr3_nt: TGTGCCAGCAGCCAATCCGGGAGATCTTTGGGGAAGAGGGGTTACGAGCAGTACTTC

j_call: TRBJ2-7
d_call: .
v_call: TRBV2
clone_size: .
cdr3_aa: CASSAPKKQYF
cdr3_nt: TGTGCCAGCAGTGCCCCAAAAAAGCAGTACTTC

j_call: TRBJ2-3
d_call: .
v_call: TRBV7-9
clone_size: .
cdr3_aa: CASSPDSSSTDTQYF
cdr3_nt: TGTGCCAGCAGCCCAGACAGTTCTAGCACAGATACGCAGTATTTT

j_call: TRBJ2-4
d_call: TRBD2
v_call: TRBV7-2
clone_size: .
cdr3_aa: CASSLAAPTSGGAIQYF
cdr3_nt: TGTGCCAGCAGCTTAGCGGCCCCGACTAGCGGGGGGGCCATTCAGTACTTC

j_call: TRBJ2-3
d_call: TRBD2
v_call: TRBV25-1
clone_size: .
cdr3_aa: CASSGPGLAGDGDTQYF
cdr3_nt: TGTGCCAGCAGTGGGCCGGGACTAGCGGGAGATGGAGATACGCAGTATTTT

j_call: TRBJ2-3
d_call: TRBD2
v_call: TRBV5-4
clone_size: .
cdr3_aa: CASSSSEWTSVQYF
cdr3_nt: TGTGCCAGCAGCTCATCCGAGTGGACTAGCGTGCAGTATTTT

j_call: TRBJ1-1
d_call: .
v_call: TRBV5-1
clone_size: .
cdr3_aa: CASSLGSGVNTEAFF
cdr3_nt: TGCGCCAGCAGCTTGGGTTCCGGCGTGAACACTGAAGCTTTCTTT

j_call: TRBJ2-1
d_call: TRBD2
v_call: TRBV7-8
clone_size: .
cdr3_aa: CASSRTSGSYNEQFF
cdr3_nt: TGTGCCAGCAGCAGGACTAGCGGGAGCTACAATGAGCAGTTCTTC

j_call: TRBJ1-2
d_call: .
v_call: TRBV2
clone_size: .
cdr3_aa: CASSEETDLGYTF
cdr3_nt: TGTGCCAGCAGTGAAGAGACAGATCTAGGCTACACCTTC

j_call: TRBJ2-3
d_call: TRBD2
v_call: TRBV6-1
clone_size: .
cdr3_aa: CASRLAGHTDTQYF
cdr3_nt: TGTGCCAGCAGGCTAGCGGGGCACACAGATACGCAGTATTTT

j_call: TRBJ2-2
d_call: .
v_call: TRBV6-5
clone_size: .
cdr3_aa: CASSYSITGHTGELFF
cdr3_nt: TGTGCCAGCAGTTACTCGATAACAGGACACACCGGGGAGCTGTTTTTT

j_call: TRBJ1-1
d_call: TRBD1
v_call: TRBV2
clone_size: few
cdr3_aa: CASSETGLTEAFF
cdr3_nt: TGTGCCAGCAGCGAGACAGGGCTCACTGAAGCTTTCTTT

j_call: TRBJ1-1
d_call: .
v_call: TRBV5-8
clone_size: once
cdr3_aa: CASSISGGIEAFF
cdr3_nt: TGTGCCAGCAGCATTTCGGGGGGCATTGAAGCTTTCTTT

j_call: TRBJ2-3
d_call: .
v_call: TRBV9
clone_size: .
cdr3_aa: CASSVSSVTDTQYF
cdr3_nt: TGTGCCAGCAGCGTATCGTCAGTTACAGATACGCAGTATTTT

j_call: TRBJ1-5
d_call: TRBD1
v_call: TRBV2
clone_size: few
cdr3_aa: CAITRDRGQPQHF
cdr3_nt: TGTGCCATCACTCGGGACAGGGGTCAGCCCCAGCATTTT

j_call: TRBJ1-1
d_call: .
v_call: TRBV6-5
clone_size: .
cdr3_aa: CASSYGRRNTEAFF
cdr3_nt: TGTGCCAGCAGTTACGGGAGGAGGAACACTGAAGCTTTCTTT

j_call: TRBJ1-6
d_call: .
v_call: TRBV18
clone_size: .
cdr3_aa: CASSPGTGDSPLHF
cdr3_nt: TGTGCCAGCTCACCGGGGACCGGGGATTCACCCCTCCACTTT

j_call: TRBJ1-1
d_call: .
v_call: TRBV12-5
clone_size: .
cdr3_aa: CASGLVLSGMRNTEAFF
cdr3_nt: TGTGCTAGTGGTTTGGTACTTTCGGGGATGAGGAACACTGAAGCTTTCTTT

j_call: TRBJ2-1
d_call: .
v_call: TRBV25-1
clone_size: .
cdr3_aa: CASGLLGTDEQFF
cdr3_nt: TGTGCCAGCGGCTTACTAGGGACGGATGAGCAGTTCTTC

j_call: TRBJ1-6
d_call: TRBD1
v_call: TRBV15
clone_size: .
cdr3_aa: CATSSWDRVSPLHF
cdr3_nt: TGTGCCACCAGCAGTTGGGACAGGGTCTCACCCCTCCACTTT

j_call: TRBJ2-7
d_call: .
v_call: TRBV2
clone_size: .
cdr3_aa: CASSEVTYEQYF
cdr3_nt: TGTGCCAGCAGTGAAGTTACCTACGAGCAGTACTTC

j_call: TRBJ2-5
d_call: TRBD2
v_call: TRBV7-2
clone_size: .
cdr3_aa: CASSLQGLAGAETQYF
cdr3_nt: TGTGCCAGCAGCCTGCAAGGACTAGCGGGGGCGGAGACCCAGTACTTC

j_call: TRBJ1-6
d_call: .
v_call: TRBV5-6
clone_size: .
cdr3_aa: CASSLGQLRNSPLHF
cdr3_nt: TGTGCCAGCAGCTTGGGTCAGCTTAGGAATTCACCCCTCCACTTT

j_call: TRBJ1-5
d_call: TRBD1
v_call: TRBV27
clone_size: .
cdr3_aa: CAVQPGQFNQPQHF
cdr3_nt: TGTGCCGTCCAACCGGGACAGTTTAATCAGCCCCAGCATTTT

j_call: TRBJ2-1
d_call: .
v_call: TRBV9
clone_size: .
cdr3_aa: CASSRHGVYNEQFF
cdr3_nt: TGTGCCAGCAGCAGACACGGGGTTTACAATGAGCAGTTCTTC

j_call: TRBJ1-5
d_call: .
v_call: TRBV7-2
clone_size: .
cdr3_aa: CASSLASRGQPQHF
cdr3_nt: TGTGCCAGCAGCTTAGCGTCCCGGGGCCAGCCCCAGCATTTT

j_call: TRBJ1-4
d_call: .
v_call: TRBV11-2
clone_size: .
cdr3_aa: CASSLLSVTNEKLFF
cdr3_nt: TGTGCCAGCAGCTTATTATCAGTAACTAATGAAAAACTGTTTTTT

j_call: TRBJ1-5
d_call: .
v_call: TRBV6-1
clone_size: .
cdr3_aa: CASRDSYQPQHF
cdr3_nt: TGTGCCAGCAGGGACAGTTACCAGCCCCAGCATTTT

j_call: TRBJ2-1
d_call: .
v_call: TRBV18
clone_size: .
cdr3_aa: CASSLETGYNEQFF
cdr3_nt: TGTGCCAGCTCACTAGAGACAGGCTACAATGAGCAGTTCTTC

j_call: TRBJ1-5
d_call: TRBD1
v_call: TRBV7-3
clone_size: few
cdr3_aa: CASSSRQGRSSNQPQHF
cdr3_nt: TGTGCCAGCAGCTCAAGACAGGGACGGTCCAGCAATCAGCCCCAGCATTTT

j_call: TRBJ2-2
d_call: TRBD1
v_call: TRBV19
clone_size: .
cdr3_aa: CASSMPRDRYTGELFF
cdr3_nt: TGTGCCAGTAGCATGCCACGGGACAGGTACACCGGGGAGCTGTTTTTT

j_call: TRBJ2-7
d_call: TRBD2
v_call: TRBV5-5
clone_size: .
cdr3_aa: CASSWEPGAGGPDEQYF
cdr3_nt: TGTGCCAGCAGCTGGGAACCAGGAGCGGGAGGGCCGGACGAGCAGTACTTC

j_call: TRBJ2-7
d_call: .
v_call: TRBV5-6
clone_size: .
cdr3_aa: CASSFLTGSYEQYF
cdr3_nt: TGTGCCAGCAGCTTTTTGACAGGTTCCTACGAGCAGTACTTC

j_call: TRBJ1-3
d_call: .
v_call: TRBV9
clone_size: .
cdr3_aa: CASSVKGTGGNTIYF
cdr3_nt: TGTGCCAGCAGCGTTAAGGGTACAGGCGGAAACACCATATATTTT

j_call: TRBJ1-2
d_call: .
v_call: TRBV30
clone_size: .
cdr3_aa: CACQEGPRYGYTF
cdr3_nt: TGTGCCTGCCAGGAGGGCCCCCGCTATGGCTACACCTTC

j_call: TRBJ2-3
d_call: .
v_call: TRBV9
clone_size: .
cdr3_aa: CATRSQYKADTQYF
cdr3_nt: TGTGCCACCCGCTCGCAATACAAGGCAGATACGCAGTATTTT

j_call: TRBJ2-1
d_call: .
v_call: TRBV6-6
clone_size: .
cdr3_aa: CAIRSVHNEQFF
cdr3_nt: TGTGCCATCAGAAGTGTCCACAATGAGCAGTTCTTC

j_call: TRBJ2-7
d_call: TRBD2
v_call: TRBV7-2
clone_size: .
cdr3_aa: CASSLGGGSVSYEQYF
cdr3_nt: TGTGCCAGCAGCTTGGGGGGGGGTTCGGTCTCCTACGAGCAGTACTTC

j_call: TRBJ1-3
d_call: .
v_call: TRBV6-5
clone_size: .
cdr3_aa: CASSYHSSSGNTIYF
cdr3_nt: TGTGCCAGCAGTTACCACAGCTCCTCTGGAAACACCATATATTTT